These 3 T cell receptor beta chains were sequenced from one sample in a study of CD8+ T cells in alopecia areata. As the sequencing template, cDNA was produced by extracting RNA and reverse transcribing it. The assay was immunoSEQ multiplex PCR, and TCRdb's table has in-frame clones only and misses some. The sample consists of 70,000 or so clones, about 30% of them appearing once. Specified treatment: oral pan-JAK inhibitor, 5-10 mg twice daily. This specimen consisted of CD8+ T cells sorted from blood, obtained at week 4, from a patient treated with tofacitinib. The receptors here all came from a human donor with alopecia areata.

J is TRBJ1-2 and V is TRBV29-1, with TRBD1 identical over 8 bases. Unmatched junction bases numbered 4, after V lost 1 base and J lost 6 bases. Germline loops: CDR1 SQVTM, CDR2 ANQGSEA. The length of the CDR3 is 13 residues. The DNA for the CDR3 is TGCAGCGTTGAAGGGACAGGGAAAAATGGCTACACCTTC. It translates to CSVEGTGKNGYTF.

V and J are TRBV28 and TRBJ2-3; 9 nucleotides line up with TRBD1. The V and J ends lost 6 bases and 4 bases, in that order; junction bases with no gene match: 8. The CDR3 is made up of 15 amino acids. The germline CDR1 and CDR2 sequences are MDHEN and SYDVKM. This chain's CDR3 is CASRVPGQGPDTQYF. The CDR3 DNA reads as TGTGCCAGCAGGGTACCGGGACAGGGACCAGATACGCAGTATTTT.

The chain carries TRBV30 and TRBJ2-1, with 11 bases identical to TRBD2. The germline gives CDR1 GTSNPN, CDR2 SVGIG (reference sequence). The CDR3 is 14 residues long. Losses at the gene ends were 5 bases for V and 7 bases for J; bases not matched to a gene: 7. CDR3 in DNA: TGTGCCTGGCTACTAGCGGGAGAGTATAATGAGCAGTTCTTC. As protein: CAWLLAGEYNEQFF.